The 21 T cell receptor beta chains presented below share a single source sample, sequenced in a study of graft-versus-host responses after intestinal transplantation. Antigens of these TCRs are unknown. Generated by immunoSEQ multiplex PCR, the TCRdb table keeps only in-frame clones and is missing some. Of over 40,000 clones listed, roughly 96% are singletons. The starting material was unstimulated CD8+ T cells sorted from spleen or lymph node cells, obtained before transplant. These receptors all stem from a human donor who was the organ donor for an intestinal transplant.

J is TRBJ2-3 and V is TRBV13, with 15 bases aligning to TRBD2. V dropped 4 bases and J dropped 2; count of bases not matched to a gene: 4. The germline gives CDR1 PRHDT, CDR2 FYEKMQ (reference sequence). The CDR3 covers 17 residues. The chain's CDR3 is CASSSGTSGGLTDTQYF. CDR3 nucleotide sequence: TGTGCCAGCAGCTCGGGGACTAGCGGGGGGCTCACAGATACGCAGTATTTT.

The CDR3 bases are TGTGCCAGCGGGAGGGGCTGGGCCCCAGATACGCAGTATTTT. Translation gives CASGRGWAPDTQYF. The rearrangement joins TRBV7-9 to TRBJ2-3; 7 bases are a match to TRBD2. Germline V lookup: CDR1 SEHNR, CDR2 FQNEAQ (reference sequence). With V trimmed by 8 bases and J by 4 bases, 9 bases remained unmatched. CDR3 length equals 14 residues.

This clone was seen a single time. The junction departs from the called germline gene at one end, perhaps through a read error. The chain links TRBV7-7 to TRBJ2-6; D is uncertain. The germline V gene encodes CDR1 SSHAT and CDR2 FNYEAQ (reference sequence). This CDR3 comprises 14 residues. The CDR3 DNA is TGTGCTAGCAGCTTAAGTTCTGGGGCCAACGTCCTGACTTTC. Protein sequence: CASSLSSGANVLTF.

The V and J genes are TRBV6-5 and TRBJ1-2, with D unresolved. The V end was cut by 2 bases, the J end by 2 bases, with 6 bases between. CDR3 length: 13 amino acids. The V gene's germline CDR1 is MNHEY and CDR2 SVGAGI. CDR3 amino acids: CASSYGENYGYTF. As DNA, the CDR3 is TGTGCCAGCAGTTACGGGGAGAACTATGGCTACACCTTC.

V and J are TRBV10-3 and TRBJ2-7, with D maybe TRBD1 (6 bases). Trimming cost V 3 bases and J 4 bases, with 13 bases left between them. The CDR3 is 14 amino acids. Germline V lookup: CDR1 ENHRY, CDR2 SYGVKD. The CDR3 DNA reads TGTGCCATCAGTGAAGGGCAGGGGTTGTACGAGCAGTACTTC. Translating gives CAISEGQGLYEQYF.

V and J are TRBV5-4 and TRBJ2-7, with TRBD1 as a possible D gene (8 bases). The CDR3 is 19 amino acids. The V end lost 3 bases, the J end lost 4 bases, and 29 bases lay between the germline ends. The germline gives CDR1 SGHNT, CDR2 YYREEE (reference sequence). DNA of the CDR3: TGTGCCAGCAGCTCAAGCGGGACAGGAGTCCTTCTATACAGTTACGAGCAGTACTTC. As protein: CASSSSGTGVLLYSYEQYF.

This sequence joins TRBV6-5 and TRBJ1-5; unclear D gene. The germline V and J ends were trimmed by 5 bases and 2 bases, with 13 bases remaining between them. Germline-derived CDR1 and CDR2 are MNHEY and SVGAGI. This CDR3 spans 15 amino acids. CDR3 in DNA: TGTGCCAGCAGTCCCAACTTCGGTGGCAATCAGCCCCAGCATTTT. Translation gives CASSPNFGGNQPQHF.

This chain uses TRBV27 with TRBJ1-2; D remains unclear. V was pared by 0 bases and J by 6 bases, with 11 bases between. CDR1 MNHEY and CDR2 SMNVEV come from the germline V gene (reference sequence). The CDR3 sequence is 14 residues long. CDR3 protein: CASSLSGGYDGYTF. In DNA form, the CDR3 reads TGTGCCAGCAGTTTATCGGGAGGCTACGATGGCTACACCTTC.

The V gene is TRBV12-2, the J gene TRBJ1-4; TRBD1, the table's D call, lacks a check against the DNA. TRBV12-2 represents a pseudogene. The CDR3 spans 19 residues. The chain's CDR3 is CASRLAGGLIQGTPEKLFF. As DNA, the CDR3 is TGTGCAAGTCGCTTAGCGGGGGGCCTGATACAGGGGACACCGGAAAAACTGTTTTTT.

The rearrangement uses TRBV6-5 and TRBJ1-1; 8 nucleotides agree with TRBD1. CDR3 size: 14 residues. V was pared by 6 bases and J by 8 bases, with 11 bases of the junction left unmatched. The germline gives CDR1 MNHEY, CDR2 SVGAGI. CDR3 sequence reads: CASSSTGGGSEAFF. CDR3 bases: TGTGCCAGCAGCTCAACAGGGGGGGGTTCGGAAGCTTTCTTT.

The chain joins TRBV5-6 to TRBJ2-7, with D unresolved. The CDR3 is 14 residues long. CDR1 and CDR2 from the germline V gene are SGHDT and YYEEEE. Deletions cut 2 bases from V and 2 bases from J, with 11 bases between. The CDR3, as DNA: TGTGCCAGCAGCTTCTGGGGATTGACCTACGAGCAGTACTTC. Translation gives CASSFWGLTYEQYF. The entire variable domain, with the rest obtained from reference TRBV5-6 and TRBJ2-7, is as follows: DAGVTQSPTHLIKTRGQQVTLRCSPKSGHDTVSWYQQALGQGPQFIFQYYEEEERQRGNFPDRFSGHQFPNYSSELNVNALLLGDSALYLCASSFWGLTYEQYFGPGTRLTVT.

CDR3: CASSEVDRGHQYF. CDR3 in DNA: TGCGCCAGCAGTGAGGTGGACAGGGGCCATCAGTACTTC. The rearrangement uses TRBV10-1 and TRBJ2-7; 9 positions match TRBD1. CDR3 length: 13 amino acids. CDR1 is WNHNN, CDR2 SYGVQD, per germline (reference sequence). Losses at the gene ends were 2 bases for V and 10 bases for J; bases not matched to a gene: 6.

CDR3 DNA: TGTGCCAGCAGCCCCTCCGGAGGGGGAGCAGATACGCAGTATTTT. Its protein is CASSPSGGGADTQYF. V gene TRBV7-6 combines with J gene TRBJ2-3, with D perhaps being TRBD1 or TRBD2 (6 bases each). Germline lookup yields CDR1 SGHVS and CDR2 FNYEAQ. The V and J ends lost 5 bases and 4 bases respectively, with 16 bases between them. This CDR3 is built from 15 residues.

The chain carries TRBV4-3 and TRBJ2-7, with D perhaps being TRBD1 or TRBD2 (5 bases each). Germline CDR1 LGHNA, CDR2 YSLEER. The length of the CDR3 is 16 residues. With 3 bases removed from V and 1 base from J, the gap between germline ends came to 16 bases. CDR3 protein: CASSQAAWGPSYEQYF. The CDR3 nucleotides read TGCGCCAGCAGCCAGGCTGCGTGGGGACCGTCCTACGAGCAGTACTTC.

The chain employs TRBV2 and TRBJ2-7; no definite D call. The germline V gene encodes CDR1 SNHLY and CDR2 FYNNEI. V lost 7 bases and J lost 1, with 14 bases in between. The CDR3 contains 14 residues. CDR3 coding DNA: TGTGCCAGCATTGACACCTTGAGGTCCTACGAGCAGTACTTC. The encoded protein is CASIDTLRSYEQYF.

The V call is TRBV7-3, the J call TRBJ2-3, with D unclear. The V and J ends lost 2 bases and 4 bases respectively, with 7 bases between them. This CDR3 comprises 13 residues. The V gene's germline CDR1 is SGHTA and CDR2 FQGTGA. The CDR3: CASSLLAADTQYF. The CDR3 DNA reads as TGTGCCAGCAGCTTATTGGCCGCAGATACGCAGTATTTT. The entire variable domain, with the rest obtained from reference TRBV7-3 and TRBJ2-3, is as follows: GAGVSQTPSNKVTEKGKYVELRCDPISGHTALYWYRQSLGQGPEFLIYFQGTGAADDSGLPNDRFFAVRPEGSVSTLKIQRTERGDSAVYLCASSLLAADTQYFGPGTRLTVL.

The chain is built from TRBV13 and TRBJ2-1, with a weak D call TRBD1 (6 bases). The CDR3 covers 15 residues. Germline V gene sequence: CDR1 PRHDT, CDR2 FYEKMQ (reference sequence). V lost 2 bases and J lost 6, with 14 bases in between. This CDR3 reads CASSLLVVGANEQFF. The CDR3 DNA reads TGTGCCAGCAGCTTACTTGTTGTGGGGGCCAATGAGCAGTTCTTC.

The table lists this clone with a count of one. This chain links TRBV13 with TRBJ2-1, with 7 nucleotides matching TRBD1. Germline CDR1 is PRHDT and CDR2 is FYEKMQ (reference sequence). With 5 bases clipped from V and 2 bases from J, the junction kept 9 bases outside the gene matches. CDR3 size: 16 residues. CDR3 bases: TGTGCCAGCAGCCGACCCCGGGACAGTGCCTACAATGAGCAGTTCTTC. It is translated as CASSRPRDSAYNEQFF.

The V call is TRBV9, the J call TRBJ2-3; weak D call: TRBD2 (6 bases). The V end lost 4 bases, the J end lost 3 bases, and 12 bases lay between the germline ends. Germline V gene data show CDR1 as SGDLS and CDR2 as YYNGEE. The CDR3 spans 14 residues. This CDR3 is CASSSGEVTDTQYF. In nucleotides, the CDR3 is TGTGCCAGCAGCTCTGGGGAGGTGACAGATACGCAGTATTTT.

V gene TRBV9 combines with J gene TRBJ2-5; D perhaps matches TRBD1 (6 bases). V was pared by 1 base and J by 0 bases, with 16 bases between. The CDR3 is 17 amino acids. Germline assignment: CDR1 SGDLS and CDR2 YYNGEE. The CDR3 region has the DNA TGTGCCAGCAGCGTATCTGGGGGCGATCGGTACCAAGAGACCCAGTACTTC. Translated: CASSVSGGDRYQETQYF.

This chain uses TRBV10-3 with TRBJ2-5; tentative D call: TRBD2 (6 bases). Between the trimmed V and J ends, which lost 4 bases and 0 bases, there was a span of 21 bases. There are 18 residues in the CDR3. Germline V CDR1 and CDR2: ENHRY, SYGVKD. This CDR3 reads CAISAVFWRGTYQETQYF. The CDR3 bases are TGTGCCATCAGTGCCGTATTCTGGCGGGGTACTTACCAAGAGACCCAGTACTTC.